This T cell receptor beta chain was retrieved from a study of T cell responses to AZD1222 COVID-19 vaccine. Study at large: Whether given at about 4 or about 12 weeks, second doses were pooled.

Assay: immunoSEQ multiplex PCR; the TCRdb copy retains only in-frame clones and omits some. The table includes about 120,000 clones, approximately 90% detected once. Sequences were derived from peripheral blood, sampled on day 0 of AZD1222 vaccination. The TCR originated in an adult in good health.

This chain's CDR3 is CATSGASGKRADTQYF. The CDR3 coding sequence is TGTGCCACCAGTGGAGCTAGCGGCAAAAGAGCAGATACGCAGTATTTT. The rearrangement uses TRBV24-1 and TRBJ2-3; 7 bases line up with TRBD2. With V trimmed by 5 bases and J by 4 bases, 11 bases remained unmatched. In germline, CDR1 is KGHDR, CDR2 SFDVKD. The CDR3 is made up of 16 amino acids.